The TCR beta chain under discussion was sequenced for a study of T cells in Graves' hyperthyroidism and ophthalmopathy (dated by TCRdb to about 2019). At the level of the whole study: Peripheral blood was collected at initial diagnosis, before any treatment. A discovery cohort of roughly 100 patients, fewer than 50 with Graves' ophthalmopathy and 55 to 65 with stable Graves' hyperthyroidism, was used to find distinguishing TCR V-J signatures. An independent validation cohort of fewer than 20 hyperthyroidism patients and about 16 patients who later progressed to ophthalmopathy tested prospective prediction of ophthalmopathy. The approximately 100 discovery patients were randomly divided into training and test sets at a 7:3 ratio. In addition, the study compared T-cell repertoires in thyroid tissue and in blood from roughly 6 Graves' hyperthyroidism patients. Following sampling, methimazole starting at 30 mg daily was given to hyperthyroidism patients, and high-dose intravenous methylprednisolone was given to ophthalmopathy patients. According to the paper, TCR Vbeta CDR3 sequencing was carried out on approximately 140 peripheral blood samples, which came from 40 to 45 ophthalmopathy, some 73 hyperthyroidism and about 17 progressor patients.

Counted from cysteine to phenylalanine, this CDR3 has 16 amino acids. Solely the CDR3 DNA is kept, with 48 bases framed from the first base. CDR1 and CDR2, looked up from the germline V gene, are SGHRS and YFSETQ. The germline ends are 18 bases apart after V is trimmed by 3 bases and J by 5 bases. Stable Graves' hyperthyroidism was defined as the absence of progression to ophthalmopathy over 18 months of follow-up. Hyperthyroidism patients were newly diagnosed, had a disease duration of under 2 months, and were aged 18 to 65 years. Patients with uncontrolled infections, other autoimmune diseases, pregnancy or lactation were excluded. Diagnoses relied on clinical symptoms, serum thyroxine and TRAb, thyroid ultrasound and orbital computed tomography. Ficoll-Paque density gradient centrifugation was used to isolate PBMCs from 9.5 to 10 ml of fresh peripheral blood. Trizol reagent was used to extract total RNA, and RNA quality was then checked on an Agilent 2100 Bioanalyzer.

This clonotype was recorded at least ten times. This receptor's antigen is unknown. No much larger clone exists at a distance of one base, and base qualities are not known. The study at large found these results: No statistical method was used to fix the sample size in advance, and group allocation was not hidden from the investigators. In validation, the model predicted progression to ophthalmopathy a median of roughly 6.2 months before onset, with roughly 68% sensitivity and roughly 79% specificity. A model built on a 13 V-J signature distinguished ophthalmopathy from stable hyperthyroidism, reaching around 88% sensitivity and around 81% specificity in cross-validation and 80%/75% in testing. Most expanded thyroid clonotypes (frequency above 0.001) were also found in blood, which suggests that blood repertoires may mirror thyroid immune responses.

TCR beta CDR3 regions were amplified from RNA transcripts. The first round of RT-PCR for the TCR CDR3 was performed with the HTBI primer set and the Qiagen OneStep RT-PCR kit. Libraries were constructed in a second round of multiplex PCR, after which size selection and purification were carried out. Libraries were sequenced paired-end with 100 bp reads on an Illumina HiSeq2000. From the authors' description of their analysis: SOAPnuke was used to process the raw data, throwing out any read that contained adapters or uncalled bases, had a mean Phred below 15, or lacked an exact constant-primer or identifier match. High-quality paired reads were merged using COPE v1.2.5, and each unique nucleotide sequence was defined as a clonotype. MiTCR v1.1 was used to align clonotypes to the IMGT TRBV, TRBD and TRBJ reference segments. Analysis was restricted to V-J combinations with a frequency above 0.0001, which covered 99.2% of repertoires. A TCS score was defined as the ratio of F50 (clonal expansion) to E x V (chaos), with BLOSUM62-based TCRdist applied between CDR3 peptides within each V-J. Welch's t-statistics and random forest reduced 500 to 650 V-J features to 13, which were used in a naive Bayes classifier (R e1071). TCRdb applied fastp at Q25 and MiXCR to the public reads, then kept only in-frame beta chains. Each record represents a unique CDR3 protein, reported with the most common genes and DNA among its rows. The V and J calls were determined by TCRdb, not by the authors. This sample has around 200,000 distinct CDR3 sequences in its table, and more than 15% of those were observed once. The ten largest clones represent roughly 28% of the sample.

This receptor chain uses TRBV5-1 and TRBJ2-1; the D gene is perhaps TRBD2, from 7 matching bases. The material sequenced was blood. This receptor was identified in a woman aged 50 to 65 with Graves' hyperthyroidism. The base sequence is TGCGCCAGCAGCTCCCTTTGGGGGGGGCGCGACAATGAGCAGTTCTTC. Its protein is CASSSLWGGRDNEQFF.